The 12 T cell receptor beta chains below all came from one sample that was sequenced in a study of T cell repertoires in MIS-A myocarditis. The protocol was immunoSEQ multiplex PCR, while the TCRdb copy is restricted to in-frame clones and leaves out a portion. The data contain about 11,000 clones, roughly 80% of them singletons. Sequenced material: right ventricle heart tissue obtained at autopsy. The source of these receptors is a man aged 18 to 30 with fulminant myocarditis from multisystem inflammatory syndrome in adults (MIS-A) after COVID-19.

J is TRBJ1-2 and V is TRBV27; D is ambiguous. The V and J ends lost 6 bases and 4 bases respectively, with 18 bases between them. The CDR3 consists of 15 residues. Germline V gene data show CDR1 as MNHEY and CDR2 as SMNVEV (reference sequence). CDR3 loop: CASRLRREPAYGYTF. In nucleotides, the CDR3 is TGTGCCAGCAGGCTACGACGGGAACCGGCCTATGGCTACACCTTC.

This sequence joins TRBV9 and TRBJ2-5; a weak D match, TRBD2 (7 bases). The germline V gene encodes CDR1 SGDLS and CDR2 YYNGEE. The CDR3 is 16 amino acids. The V gene lost 0 bases and the J gene lost 4 bases, with 16 bases spanning the gap. The CDR3 loop reads CASSVADGLGGETQYF. The DNA for the CDR3 is TGTGCCAGCAGCGTAGCCGATGGACTAGGGGGAGAGACCCAGTACTTC.

This clone is termed medium-sized. V and J are TRBV28 and TRBJ1-1; perhaps TRBD1 as D (6 bases). CDR1 and CDR2 (germline): MDHEN, SYDVKM. The CDR3 extends over 14 amino acids. The V end was cut by 3 bases, the J end by 5 bases, with 13 bases between. CDR3 in DNA: TGTGCCAGCAGTTTCTCCCGGAGGGGGACTGAAGCTTTCTTT. This encodes CASSFSRRGTEAFF.

V gene TRBV15 combines with J gene TRBJ1-2, with TRBD1 matching over 7 bases. The CDR3 contains 15 residues. The V gene end was trimmed by 0 bases and the J gene end by 2 bases; junction bases not matched to a gene: 3. CDR1 LNHNV and CDR2 YYDKDF come from the germline V gene (reference sequence). The CDR3 region has the DNA TGTGCCACCAGCAGAGAAAGGGGGCAAAACTATGGCTACACCTTC. Its translation: CATSRERGQNYGYTF.

This clone was seen just once. This rearrangement joins TRBV28 to TRBJ2-7, with D hard to call. The ends were cut back, 1 base at V and 2 bases at J, with 12 bases in the middle. Germline CDR1 is MDHEN and CDR2 is SYDVKM. The CDR3 is 15 amino acids. The CDR3 bases are TGTGCCAGCAGTTTATCGTTTCACGCGACCTACGAGCAGTACTTC. It translates to CASSLSFHATYEQYF. The full variable domain, with the rest looked up from reference TRBV28 and TRBJ2-7, is DVKVTQSSRYLVKRTGEKVFLECVQDMDHENMFWYRQDPGLGLRLIYFSYDVKMKEKGDIPEGYSVSREKKERFSLILESASTNQTSMYLCASSLSFHATYEQYFGPGTRLTVT.

The gene calls are TRBV18 and TRBJ2-1; D possibly matches TRBD1 or TRBD2 (5 bases each). This CDR3 has 15 amino acids. The germline V gene encodes CDR1 KGHSH and CDR2 LQKENI. V was clipped by 0 bases and J by 5 bases, with 11 bases between them. The CDR3 DNA is TGTGCCAGCTCACCACCCGTGGGGGAAAACAATGAGCAGTTCTTC. This sequence encodes CASSPPVGENNEQFF.

The chain combines TRBV2 with TRBJ1-2; D uncertain. Deletions cut 4 bases from V and 8 bases from J, with 8 bases between. This CDR3 region has 11 residues. Germline assignment: CDR1 SNHLY and CDR2 FYNNEI. The CDR3 nucleotides are TGTGCCAGCAGTGTAGGCCCCGGCTACACCTTC. Encoded protein: CASSVGPGYTF.

Within the sample, this clone is medium-sized. V gene TRBV27 combines with J gene TRBJ1-1, with D uncertain. The CDR3 contains 13 residues. Germline assignment: CDR1 MNHEY and CDR2 SMNVEV (reference sequence). V lost 1 base and J lost 8, with 11 bases in between. The CDR3 DNA is TGTGCCAGCAGTTTATTAGTGGGAACCGAAGCTTTCTTT. It yields the protein CASSLLVGTEAFF.

The table lists this clone with a few counts. For the CDR3, the DNA is TGTGCCAGCACCCTTGATGGTTCCCTCTCCATGTATACGCAGTATTTT. Its translation: CASTLDGSLSMYTQYF. The chain recombines TRBV5-4 with TRBJ2-3; D is uncertain. Trimming removed 6 bases at V and 7 bases at J, with 24 bases between. This CDR3 comprises 16 residues. The V gene's germline CDR1 is SGHNT and CDR2 YYREEE (reference sequence). Full variable domain (outside the CDR3, taken from reference TRBV5-4 and TRBJ2-3): ETGVTQSPTHLIKTRGQQVTLRCSSQSGHNTVSWYQQALGQGPQFIFQYYREEENGRGNFPPRFSGLQFPNYSSELNVNALELDDSALYLCASTLDGSLSMYTQYFGPGTRLTVL.

V gene TRBV18 combines with J gene TRBJ2-5; D is perhaps TRBD2 (6 bases). Germline CDR1 reads KGHSH; CDR2 reads LQKENI. The CDR3 loop spans 12 amino acids. V lost 6 bases and J 4 bases, leaving 9 bases between the germline ends. The chain's CDR3 is CASSGGLETQYF. The DNA of the CDR3 is TGTGCCAGCTCTGGAGGGCTAGAGACCCAGTACTTC.

V gene TRBV24-1 combines with J gene TRBJ2-1; TRBD2 agrees at 9 bases. The CDR3 consists of 16 residues. Germline loops: CDR1 KGHDR, CDR2 SFDVKD. J gave up 12 bases and V 4 bases, and 15 bases lay outside the gene matches. The CDR3, as DNA: TGTGCCACCAGTGACCCAAGGACTAGCGCCGGAGGGGGGCAGTTCTTC. Translated: CATSDPRTSAGGGQFF.

The V gene is TRBV6-2 or TRBV6-3, the J gene TRBJ1-6, with D uncertain. CDR3 length: 18 residues. The germline CDR1 and CDR2 sequences are MNHEY and SVGEGT. Trimming removed 0 bases from V and 0 bases from J, with 12 bases in between. CDR3 coding DNA: TGTGCCAGCAGTTACTCGAAAGGATCTAGCTCCTATAATTCACCCCTCCACTTT. This gives the protein CASSYSKGSSSYNSPLHF.